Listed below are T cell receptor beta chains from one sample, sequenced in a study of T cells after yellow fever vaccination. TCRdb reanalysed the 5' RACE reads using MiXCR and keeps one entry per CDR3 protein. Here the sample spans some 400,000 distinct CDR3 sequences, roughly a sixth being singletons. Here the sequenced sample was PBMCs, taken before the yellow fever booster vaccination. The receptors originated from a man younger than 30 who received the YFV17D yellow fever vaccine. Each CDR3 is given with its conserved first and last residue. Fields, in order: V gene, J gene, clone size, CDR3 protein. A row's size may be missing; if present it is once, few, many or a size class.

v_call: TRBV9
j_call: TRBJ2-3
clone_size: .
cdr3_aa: CASSVELGRTLDTQYF

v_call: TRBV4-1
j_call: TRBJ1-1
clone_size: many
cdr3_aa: CASSQIVQGVPEAFF

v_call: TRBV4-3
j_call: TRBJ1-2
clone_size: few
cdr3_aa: CASSPRGGMNYGYTF

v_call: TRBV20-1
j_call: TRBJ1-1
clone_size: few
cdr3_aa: CSARAWMNTEAFF

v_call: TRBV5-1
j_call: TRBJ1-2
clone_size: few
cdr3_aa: CASSLADFHYGYTF

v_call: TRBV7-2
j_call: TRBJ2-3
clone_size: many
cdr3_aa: CASSLGSGGSVTDTQYF

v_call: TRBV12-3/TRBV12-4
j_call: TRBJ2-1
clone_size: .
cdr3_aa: CASSAIPGRSNEQFF

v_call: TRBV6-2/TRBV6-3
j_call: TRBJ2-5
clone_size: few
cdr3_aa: CASSLTLETQYF

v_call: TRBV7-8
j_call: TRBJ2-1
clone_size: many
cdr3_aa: CASSLVGVEQFF

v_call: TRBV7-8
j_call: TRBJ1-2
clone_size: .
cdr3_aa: CASSLQGTPNYGYTF

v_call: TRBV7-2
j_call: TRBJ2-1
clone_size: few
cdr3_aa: CASSLGGFGTGALGEQFF

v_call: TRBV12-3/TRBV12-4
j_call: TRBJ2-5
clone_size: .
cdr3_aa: CASRPTSGGWTQYF

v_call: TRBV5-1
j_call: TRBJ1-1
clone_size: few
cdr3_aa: CASSPGSTEAFF

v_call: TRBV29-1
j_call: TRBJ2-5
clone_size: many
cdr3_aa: CSASDRGHLQETQYF

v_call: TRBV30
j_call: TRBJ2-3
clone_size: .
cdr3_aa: CAWSALGGTDTQYF

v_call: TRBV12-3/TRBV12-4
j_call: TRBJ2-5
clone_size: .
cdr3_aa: CASSRPGTSGGIQETQYF

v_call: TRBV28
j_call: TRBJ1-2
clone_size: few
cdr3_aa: CASTQGQGYTF

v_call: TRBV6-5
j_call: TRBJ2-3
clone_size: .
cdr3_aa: CASSYGSGPGTDTQYF

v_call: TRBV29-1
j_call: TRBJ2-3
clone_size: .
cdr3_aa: CSSADRVGYTQYF

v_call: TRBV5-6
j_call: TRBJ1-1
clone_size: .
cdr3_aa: CASSIIDTSRAPNTEAFF

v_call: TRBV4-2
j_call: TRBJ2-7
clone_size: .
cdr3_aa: CASSQRLAGTYEQYF

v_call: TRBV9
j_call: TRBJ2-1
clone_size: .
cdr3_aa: CASSVEGRRSEQFF

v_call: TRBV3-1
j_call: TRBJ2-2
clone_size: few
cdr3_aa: CASSHSAGELFF

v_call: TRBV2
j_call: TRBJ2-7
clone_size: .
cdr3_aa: CASSLTGTGQYEQYF

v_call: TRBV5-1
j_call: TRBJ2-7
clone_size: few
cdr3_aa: CASSLDTRNYEQYF

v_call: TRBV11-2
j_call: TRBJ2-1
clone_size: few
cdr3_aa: CASSFTGGVGNEQFF

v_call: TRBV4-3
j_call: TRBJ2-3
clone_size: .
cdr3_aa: CASSRDRFTSTDTQYF

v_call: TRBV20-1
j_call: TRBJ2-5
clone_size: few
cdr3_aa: CSASTQKETQYF

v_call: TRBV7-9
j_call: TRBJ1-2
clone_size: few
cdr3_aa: CASGLTGLDPSGYTF

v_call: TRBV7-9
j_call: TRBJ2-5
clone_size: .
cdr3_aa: CASSEDGRDQETQYF

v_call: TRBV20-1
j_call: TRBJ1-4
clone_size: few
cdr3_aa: CSARGMDEKLFF

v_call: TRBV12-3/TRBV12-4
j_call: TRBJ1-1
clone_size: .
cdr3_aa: CASSHRGTPIEAFF

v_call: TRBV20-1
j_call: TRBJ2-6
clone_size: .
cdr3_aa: CRARASGANVLTF

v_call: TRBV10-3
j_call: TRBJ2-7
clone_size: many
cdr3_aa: CAISPGEGSYEQYF